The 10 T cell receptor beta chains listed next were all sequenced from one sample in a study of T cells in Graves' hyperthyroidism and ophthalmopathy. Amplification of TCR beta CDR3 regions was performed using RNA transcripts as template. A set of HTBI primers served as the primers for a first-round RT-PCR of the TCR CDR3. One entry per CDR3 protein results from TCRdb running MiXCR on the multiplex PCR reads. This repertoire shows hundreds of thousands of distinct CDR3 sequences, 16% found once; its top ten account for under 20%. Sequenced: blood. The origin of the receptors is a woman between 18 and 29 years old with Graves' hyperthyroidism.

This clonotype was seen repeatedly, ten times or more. This chain's CDR3 is CASSLVGRGRADTQYF. In DNA, the CDR3 is TGCGCCAGCAGCTTGGTGGGCAGGGGGCGTGCAGATACGCAGTATTTT. The chain recombines TRBV5-1 with TRBJ2-3, with 8 bases matching TRBD1. Germline assignment: CDR1 SGHRS and CDR2 YFSETQ. There are 16 residues in the CDR3. Unmatched junction bases numbered 7, after V lost 0 bases and J lost 4 bases.

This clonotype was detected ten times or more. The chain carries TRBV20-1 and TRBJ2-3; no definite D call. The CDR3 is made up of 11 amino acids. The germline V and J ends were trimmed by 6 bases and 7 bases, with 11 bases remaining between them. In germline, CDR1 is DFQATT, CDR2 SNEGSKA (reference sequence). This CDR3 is CSAERTNTQYF. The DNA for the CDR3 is TGCAGTGCCGAGAGAACGAATACGCAGTATTTT.

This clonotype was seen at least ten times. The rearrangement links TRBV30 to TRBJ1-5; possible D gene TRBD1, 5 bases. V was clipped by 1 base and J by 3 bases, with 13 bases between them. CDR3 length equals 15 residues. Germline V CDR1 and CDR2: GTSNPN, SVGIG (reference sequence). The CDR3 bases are TGTGCCTGGAGTGGGGGACCGCGACCCAATCAGCCCCAGCATTTT. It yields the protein CAWSGGPRPNQPQHF.

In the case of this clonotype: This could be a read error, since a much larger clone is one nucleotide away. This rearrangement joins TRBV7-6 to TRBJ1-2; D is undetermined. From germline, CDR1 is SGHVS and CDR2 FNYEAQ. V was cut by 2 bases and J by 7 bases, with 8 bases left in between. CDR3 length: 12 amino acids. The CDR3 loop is CASSLQRCGYTF. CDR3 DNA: TGTGCCAGCAGCTTACAGCGCTGTGGCTACACCTTC.

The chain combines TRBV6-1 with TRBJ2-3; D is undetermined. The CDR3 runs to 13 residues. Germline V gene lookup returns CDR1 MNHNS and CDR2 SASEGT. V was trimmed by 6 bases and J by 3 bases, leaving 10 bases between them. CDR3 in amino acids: CASRLYRTDTQYF. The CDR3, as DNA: TGTGCCAGCAGACTCTACAGAACAGATACGCAGTATTTT.

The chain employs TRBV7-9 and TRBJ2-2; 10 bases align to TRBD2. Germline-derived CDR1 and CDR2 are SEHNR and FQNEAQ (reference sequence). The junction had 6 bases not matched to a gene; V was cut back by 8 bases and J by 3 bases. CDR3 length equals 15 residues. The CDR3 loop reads CASGRLAGDTGELFF. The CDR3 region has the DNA TGTGCCAGCGGAAGACTAGCGGGCGACACCGGGGAGCTGTTTTTT.

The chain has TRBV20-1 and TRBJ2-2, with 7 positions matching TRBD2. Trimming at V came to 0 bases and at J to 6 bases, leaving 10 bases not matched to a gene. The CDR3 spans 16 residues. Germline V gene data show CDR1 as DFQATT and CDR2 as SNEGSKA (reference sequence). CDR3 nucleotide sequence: TGCAGTGCTAGAGACGGACTGGGGACTATAGCCGGGGAGCTGTTTTTT. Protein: CSARDGLGTIAGELFF.

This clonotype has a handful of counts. In nucleotides, the CDR3 is TGTGCCAGTAGTATCGCTAGTTATAGCAATCAGCCCCAGCATTTT. It translates to CASSIASYSNQPQHF. The gene calls are TRBV19 and TRBJ1-5; D is unclear. The germline V gene has CDR1 LNHDA and CDR2 SQIVND (reference sequence). This CDR3 has 15 amino acids. V was pared by 3 bases and J by 0 bases, with 9 bases between.

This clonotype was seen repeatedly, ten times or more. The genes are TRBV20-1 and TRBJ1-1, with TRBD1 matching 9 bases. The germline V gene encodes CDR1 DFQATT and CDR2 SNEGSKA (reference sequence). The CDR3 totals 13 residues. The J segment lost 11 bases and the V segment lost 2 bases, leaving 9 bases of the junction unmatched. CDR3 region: CSARPTGGMSAFF. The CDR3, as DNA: TGCAGTGCTAGACCGACAGGGGGTATGAGTGCTTTCTTT.

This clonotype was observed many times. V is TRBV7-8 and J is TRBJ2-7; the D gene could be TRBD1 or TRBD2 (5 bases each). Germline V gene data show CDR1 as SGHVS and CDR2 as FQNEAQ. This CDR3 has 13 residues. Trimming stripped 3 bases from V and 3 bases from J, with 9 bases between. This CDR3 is CASSLRGFYEQYF. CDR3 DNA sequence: TGTGCCAGCAGCTTGAGGGGATTCTACGAGCAGTACTTC.